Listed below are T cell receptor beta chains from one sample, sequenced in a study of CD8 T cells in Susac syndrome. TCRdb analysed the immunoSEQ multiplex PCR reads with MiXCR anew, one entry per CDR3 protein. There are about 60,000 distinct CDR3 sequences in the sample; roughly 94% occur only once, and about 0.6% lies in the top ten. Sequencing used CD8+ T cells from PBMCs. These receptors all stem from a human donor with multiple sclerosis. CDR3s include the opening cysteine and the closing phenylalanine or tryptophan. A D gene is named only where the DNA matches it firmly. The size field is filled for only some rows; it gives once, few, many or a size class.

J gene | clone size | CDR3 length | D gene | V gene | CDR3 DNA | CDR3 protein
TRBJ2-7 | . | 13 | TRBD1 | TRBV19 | TGTGCCAGTAGTACCACAGGGGGCTACGAGCAGTACTTC | CASSTTGGYEQYF
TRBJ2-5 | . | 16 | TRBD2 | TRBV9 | TGTGCCAGCAGCGTATTCAGTAGCGGGGGGGCGCAGACCCAGTACTTC | CASSVFSSGGAQTQYF
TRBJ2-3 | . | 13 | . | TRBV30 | TGTGCCTGGAGTCCTTTGGCGAGCGATACGCAGTATTTT | CAWSPLASDTQYF
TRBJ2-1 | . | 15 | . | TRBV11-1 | TGTGCCAGCAGCCATGGAGGGGAGGTACCCAGGTGGCAGTTCTTC | CASSHGGEVPRWQFF
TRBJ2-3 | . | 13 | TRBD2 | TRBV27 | TGTGCCAGCCAGGGACTAGGGGAGGGGACGCAGTATTTT | CASQGLGEGTQYF
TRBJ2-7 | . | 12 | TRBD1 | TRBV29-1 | TGCAGCGGGGGGACAGGGGTGGCCGAGCAGTACTTC | CSGGTGVAEQYF
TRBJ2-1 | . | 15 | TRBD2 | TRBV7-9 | TGTGCCAGCAGCTCGGGACTAGCGGTTTACAATGAGCAGTTCTTC | CASSSGLAVYNEQFF
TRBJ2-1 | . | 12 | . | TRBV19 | TGTGCCACCTCGAGGGGGGACAGTGAGCAGTTCTTC | CATSRGDSEQFF
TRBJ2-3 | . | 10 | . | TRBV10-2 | TGCGCCAGCCTAGCAGATACGCAGTATTTT | CASLADTQYF
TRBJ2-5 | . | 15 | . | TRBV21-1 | TGTGCCAGCACAGCCCCACTAGCGGCCCAAGAGACCCAGTACTTC | CASTAPLAAQETQYF
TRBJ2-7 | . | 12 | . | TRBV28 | TGTGCCAGCAGCTCATCGAGGGACGAGCAGTACTTC | CASSSSRDEQYF
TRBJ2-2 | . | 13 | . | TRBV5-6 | TGTGCCAGCAGCTACGGGACTACCGGGGAGCTGTTTTTT | CASSYGTTGELFF
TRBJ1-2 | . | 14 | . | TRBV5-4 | TGTGCCAGCAGCTTGCGGGGGATTGGGGACGGCTACACCTTC | CASSLRGIGDGYTF
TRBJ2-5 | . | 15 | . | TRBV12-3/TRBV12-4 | TGTGCCAGCAGTGACCGCCGGGACTACCAAGAGACCCAGTACTTC | CASSDRRDYQETQYF
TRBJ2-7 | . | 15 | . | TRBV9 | TGTGCCAGCAGCGTCGGGGACGGCGACATCTACGAGCAGTACTTC | CASSVGDGDIYEQYF
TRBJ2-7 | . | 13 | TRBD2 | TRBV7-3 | TGTGCCAGCAGCCTACTAGCGGGAGACGAGCAGTACTTC | CASSLLAGDEQYF
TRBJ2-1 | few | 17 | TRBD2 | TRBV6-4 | TGTGCCAGCAGTGCCTCAAGTAGCGGGGGCCTCTACAATGAGCAGTTCTTC | CASSASSSGGLYNEQFF
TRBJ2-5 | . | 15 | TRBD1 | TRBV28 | TGTGCCAGCAGGTCTTGGACAGGGGGTACAGAGACCCAGTACTTC | CASRSWTGGTETQYF
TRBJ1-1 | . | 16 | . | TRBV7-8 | TGTGCCAGCAGCCAAGCCAAGGACGGCTGGAACACTGAAGCTTTCTTT | CASSQAKDGWNTEAFF
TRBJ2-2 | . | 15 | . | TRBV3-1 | TGTGCCAGCAGCCAAAAGGCGCCGAACACCGGGGAGCTGTTTTTT | CASSQKAPNTGELFF
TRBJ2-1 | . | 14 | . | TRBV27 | TGTGCCAGCAGTTTATCGCTACTCAATAATGAGCAGTTCTTC | CASSLSLLNNEQFF
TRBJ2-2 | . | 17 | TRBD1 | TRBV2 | TGTGCCAGCAGTGAAGATGTGGGGACAGGGGTGAGCGGGGAGCTGTTTTTT | CASSEDVGTGVSGELFF
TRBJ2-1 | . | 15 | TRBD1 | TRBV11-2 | TGTGCCAGCAGCTTAGTAGGGGACAGGTACAATGAGCAGTTCTTC | CASSLVGDRYNEQFF
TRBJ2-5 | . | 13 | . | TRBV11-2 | TGTGCCAGCTGTGGACAGAACCAAGAGACCCAGTACTTC | CASCGQNQETQYF
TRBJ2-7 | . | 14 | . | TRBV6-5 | TGTGCCAGCAGTTACCGAGGCAGCTCCTACGAGCAGTACTTC | CASSYRGSSYEQYF
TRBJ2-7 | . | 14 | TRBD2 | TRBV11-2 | TGTGCCAGCCGTGGAGCGGGGAGCTCCTACGAGCAGTACTTC | CASRGAGSSYEQYF
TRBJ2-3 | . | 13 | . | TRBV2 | TGTGCCAGCAGTGAACCAGCGGCATATGCGCAGTATTTT | CASSEPAAYAQYF
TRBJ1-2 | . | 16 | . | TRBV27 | TGTGCCAGCAGTTTATCAGTGGCAGCTATGGTCTATGGCTACACCTTC | CASSLSVAAMVYGYTF
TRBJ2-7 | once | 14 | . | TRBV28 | TGTGCCAGCAGTTTAGGCCAGACCAACTACGAGCAGTACTTC | CASSLGQTNYEQYF
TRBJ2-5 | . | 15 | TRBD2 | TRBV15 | TGTGCCACCAGCAAAAGACTAGCGCCTCAAGAGACCCAGTACTTC | CATSKRLAPQETQYF
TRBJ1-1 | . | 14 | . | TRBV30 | TGTGCCTGGAGTCCCGCAGTTATGAACACTGAAGCTTTCTTT | CAWSPAVMNTEAFF
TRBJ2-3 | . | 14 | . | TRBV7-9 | TGTGCCAGCACCCCAGCCACCCGCACAGATACGCAGTATTTT | CASTPATRTDTQYF
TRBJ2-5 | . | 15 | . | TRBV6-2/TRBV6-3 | TGTGCCAGCAGTTACTCTTGGGGGGGCCAGGAGACCCAGTACTTC | CASSYSWGGQETQYF
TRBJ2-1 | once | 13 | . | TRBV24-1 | TGTGCCACCGGCCCGTGGGGGGACAATGAGCAGTTCTTC | CATGPWGDNEQFF
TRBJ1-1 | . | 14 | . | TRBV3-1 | TGTGCCAGCAGCCCGGACTCCGGGAACACTGAAGCTTTCTTT | CASSPDSGNTEAFF
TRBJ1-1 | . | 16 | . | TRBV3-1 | TGTGCCAGCAGCCAAGATCCGGCACAGGGTAACACTGAAGCTTTCTTT | CASSQDPAQGNTEAFF
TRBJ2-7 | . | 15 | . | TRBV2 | TGTGCCAGCAGTGAAAGGATGGGGGAGACCTACGAGCAGTACTTC | CASSERMGETYEQYF
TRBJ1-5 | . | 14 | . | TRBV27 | TGTGCCAGCAGTCGACGCGCGGGCGACGGGCCCCAGCATTTT | CASSRRAGDGPQHF
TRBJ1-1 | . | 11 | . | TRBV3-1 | TGTGCCAGCGGGGGACGGATTGAAGCTTTCTTT | CASGGRIEAFF
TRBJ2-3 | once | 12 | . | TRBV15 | TGTGCCACCAGCCACCTCCCAGATACGCAGTATTTT | CATSHLPDTQYF
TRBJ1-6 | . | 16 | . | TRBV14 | TGTGCCAGCAGCCAAGCCCGGGACCGTTATAATTCACCCCTCCACTTT | CASSQARDRYNSPLHF
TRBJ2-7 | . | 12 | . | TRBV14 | TGTGCCAGCAGCCACCATGCCGACGAGCAGTACTTC | CASSHHADEQYF
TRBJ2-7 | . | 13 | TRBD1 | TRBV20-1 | TGCAGTGCTAAGGAAGGACAGGATTACGAGCAGTACTTC | CSAKEGQDYEQYF
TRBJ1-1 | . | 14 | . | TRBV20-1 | TGCAGTGCTAGAAGCGGCGGAGCGGACACTGAAGCTTTCTTT | CSARSGGADTEAFF
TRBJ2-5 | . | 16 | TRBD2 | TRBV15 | TGTGCCACCAGCAGTAGCGGGAGGAACCGACGGGAGACCCAGTACTTC | CATSSSGRNRRETQYF
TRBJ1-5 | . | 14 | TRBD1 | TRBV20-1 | TGCAGTGCTAAGAGACAGGGGAGTAGTCAGCCCCAGCATTTT | CSAKRQGSSQPQHF
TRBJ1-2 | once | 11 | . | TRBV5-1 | TGCGCCAGCAGCTCTGGGGGAGGCTACACCTTC | CASSSGGGYTF
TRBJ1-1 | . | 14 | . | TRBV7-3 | TGTGCCAGCAGCTCCCCGGGTGAGGACACTGAAGCTTTCTTT | CASSSPGEDTEAFF
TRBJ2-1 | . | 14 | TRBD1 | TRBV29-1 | TGCAGCGTTGAATCAGGGGGCAGCTACAATGAGCAGTTCTTC | CSVESGGSYNEQFF
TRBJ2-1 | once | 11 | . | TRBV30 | TGTGCCTGGGCGTACGTGGATGAGCAGTTCTTC | CAWAYVDEQFF
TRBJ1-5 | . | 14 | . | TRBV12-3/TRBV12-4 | TGTGCCAGCACCGTGGACGGTAGCAATCAGCCCCAGCATTTT | CASTVDGSNQPQHF
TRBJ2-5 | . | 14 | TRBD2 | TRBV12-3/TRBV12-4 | TGTGCCAGCAGTATAGCGGGAGTTGGAGAGACCCAGTACTTC | CASSIAGVGETQYF
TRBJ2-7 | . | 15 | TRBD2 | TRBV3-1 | TGTGCCAGCAGCCAAGAGGTGCGGGGGACCTACGAGCAGTACTTC | CASSQEVRGTYEQYF
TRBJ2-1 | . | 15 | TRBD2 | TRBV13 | TGTGCCAACCCTACCGGGGGGGCTTGGGGCAATGAGCAGTTCTTC | CANPTGGAWGNEQFF
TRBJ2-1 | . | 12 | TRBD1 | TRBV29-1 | TGCAGCGTTGGAGGGGGCTTCTATGAGCAGTTCTTC | CSVGGGFYEQFF
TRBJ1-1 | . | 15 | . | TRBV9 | TGTGCCAGCAGCGAAAGAGCGACAGTGAACACTGAAGCTTTCTTT | CASSERATVNTEAFF